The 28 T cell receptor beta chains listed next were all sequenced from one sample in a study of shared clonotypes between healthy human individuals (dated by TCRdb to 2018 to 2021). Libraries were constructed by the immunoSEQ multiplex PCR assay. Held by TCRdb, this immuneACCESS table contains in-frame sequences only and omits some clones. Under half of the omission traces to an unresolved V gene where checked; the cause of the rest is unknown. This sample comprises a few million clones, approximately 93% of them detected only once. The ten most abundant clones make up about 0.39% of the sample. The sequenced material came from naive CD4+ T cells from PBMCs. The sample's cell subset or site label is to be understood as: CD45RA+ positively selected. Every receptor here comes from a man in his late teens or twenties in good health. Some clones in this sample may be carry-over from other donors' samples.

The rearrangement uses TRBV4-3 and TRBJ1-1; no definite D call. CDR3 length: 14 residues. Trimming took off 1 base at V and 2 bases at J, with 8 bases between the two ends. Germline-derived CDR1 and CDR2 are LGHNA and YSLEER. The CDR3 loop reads CASSQVTVNTEAFF. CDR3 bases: TGCGCCAGCAGCCAAGTAACAGTTAACACTGAAGCTTTCTTT.

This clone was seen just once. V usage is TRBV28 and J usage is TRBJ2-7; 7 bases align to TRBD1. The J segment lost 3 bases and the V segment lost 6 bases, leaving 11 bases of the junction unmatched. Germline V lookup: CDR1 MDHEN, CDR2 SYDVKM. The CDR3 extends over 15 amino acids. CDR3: CASRPGTGAHYEQYF. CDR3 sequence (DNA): TGTGCCAGCAGACCGGGTACAGGGGCCCACTACGAGCAGTACTTC.

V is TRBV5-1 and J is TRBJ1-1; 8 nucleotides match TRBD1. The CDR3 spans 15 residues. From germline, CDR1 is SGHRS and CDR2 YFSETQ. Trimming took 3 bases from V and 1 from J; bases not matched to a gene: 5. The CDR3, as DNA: TGCGCCAGCAGCTCGGAGACAGGGGCGAACACTGAAGCTTTCTTT. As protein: CASSSETGANTEAFF. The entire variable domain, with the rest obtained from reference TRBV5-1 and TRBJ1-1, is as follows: KAGVTQTPRYLIKTRGQQVTLSCSPISGHRSVSWYQQTPGQGLQFLFEYFSETQRNKGNFPGRFSGRQFSNSRSEMNVSTLELGDSALYLCASSSETGANTEAFFGQGTRLTVV.

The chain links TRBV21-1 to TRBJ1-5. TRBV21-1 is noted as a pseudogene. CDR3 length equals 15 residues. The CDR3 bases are TGTGCCAGCAGCAACGGGAGGGTGAGGTATCAGCCCCAGCATTTT. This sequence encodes CASSNGRVRYQPQHF.

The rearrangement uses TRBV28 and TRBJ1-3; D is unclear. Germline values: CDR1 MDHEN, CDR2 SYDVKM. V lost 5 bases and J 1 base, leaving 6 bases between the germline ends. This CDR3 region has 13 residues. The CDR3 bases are TGTGCCAGCAGTCCACAATCTGGAAACACCATATATTTT. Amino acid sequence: CASSPQSGNTIYF.

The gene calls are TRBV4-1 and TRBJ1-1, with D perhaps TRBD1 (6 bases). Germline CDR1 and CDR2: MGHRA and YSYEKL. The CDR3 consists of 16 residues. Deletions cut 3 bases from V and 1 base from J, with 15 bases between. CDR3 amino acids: CASSQGPGHSNTEAFF. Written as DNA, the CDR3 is TGCGCCAGCAGCCAGGGACCGGGACACTCGAACACTGAAGCTTTCTTT.

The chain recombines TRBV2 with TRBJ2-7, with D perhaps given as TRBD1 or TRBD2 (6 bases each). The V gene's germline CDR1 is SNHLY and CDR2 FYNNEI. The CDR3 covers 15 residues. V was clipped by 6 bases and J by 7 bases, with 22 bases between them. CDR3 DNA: TGTGCCAGCAGGACACAGGGATCCTTTGGGAGGGAGCAGTACTTC. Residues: CASRTQGSFGREQYF.

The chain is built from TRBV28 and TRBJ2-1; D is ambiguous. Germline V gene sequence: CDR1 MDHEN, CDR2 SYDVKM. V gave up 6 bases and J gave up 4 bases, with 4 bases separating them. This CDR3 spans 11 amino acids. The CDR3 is CASRWYNEQFF. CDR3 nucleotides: TGTGCCAGCAGGTGGTACAATGAGCAGTTCTTC.

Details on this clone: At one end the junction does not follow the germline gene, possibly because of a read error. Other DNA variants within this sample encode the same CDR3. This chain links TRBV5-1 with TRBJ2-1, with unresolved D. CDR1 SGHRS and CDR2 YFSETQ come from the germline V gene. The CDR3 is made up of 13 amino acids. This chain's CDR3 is CASSSDSHNEQFF. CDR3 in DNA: TGCGCCAGCAGCTCCGACTCCCACAATGAGCAGTTCTTC.

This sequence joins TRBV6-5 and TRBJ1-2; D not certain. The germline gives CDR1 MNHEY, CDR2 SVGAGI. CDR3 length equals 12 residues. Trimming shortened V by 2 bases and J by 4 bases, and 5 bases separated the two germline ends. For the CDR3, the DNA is TGTGCCAGCAGTTACGGCCCCTATGGCTACACCTTC. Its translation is CASSYGPYGYTF.

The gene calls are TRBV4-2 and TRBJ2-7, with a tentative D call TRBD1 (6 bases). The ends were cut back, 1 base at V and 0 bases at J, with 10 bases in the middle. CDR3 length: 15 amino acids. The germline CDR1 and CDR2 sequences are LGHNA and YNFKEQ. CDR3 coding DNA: TGTGCCAGCAGCCAAGTGGAGACAGGCTCCTACGAGCAGTACTTC. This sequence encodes CASSQVETGSYEQYF.

The CDR3 is CASSEAGVAGMTDTQYF. CDR3 DNA sequence: TGTGCCAGCAGTGAAGCGGGGGTAGCGGGAATGACAGATACGCAGTATTTT. The J gene is TRBJ2-3, the V gene TRBV6-1, with 8 bases lining up with TRBD2. Losses at the gene ends were 0 bases for V and 3 bases for J; bases not matched to a gene: 8. The CDR3 has 17 amino acids. The germline gives CDR1 MNHNS, CDR2 SASEGT.

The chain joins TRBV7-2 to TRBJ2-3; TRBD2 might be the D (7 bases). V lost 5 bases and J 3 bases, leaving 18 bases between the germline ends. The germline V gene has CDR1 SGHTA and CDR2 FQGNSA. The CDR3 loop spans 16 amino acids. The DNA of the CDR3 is TGTGCCAGCAGCCCCATGGGGGGGGGCGGTACAGATACGCAGTATTTT. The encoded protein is CASSPMGGGGTDTQYF.

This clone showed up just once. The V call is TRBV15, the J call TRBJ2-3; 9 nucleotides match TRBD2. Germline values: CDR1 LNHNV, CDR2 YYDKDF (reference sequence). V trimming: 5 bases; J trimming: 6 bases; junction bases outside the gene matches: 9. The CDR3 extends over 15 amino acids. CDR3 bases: TGTGCCACCAGCTCGGGACTAGCCCCTGCTGATACGCAGTATTTT. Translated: CATSSGLAPADTQYF.

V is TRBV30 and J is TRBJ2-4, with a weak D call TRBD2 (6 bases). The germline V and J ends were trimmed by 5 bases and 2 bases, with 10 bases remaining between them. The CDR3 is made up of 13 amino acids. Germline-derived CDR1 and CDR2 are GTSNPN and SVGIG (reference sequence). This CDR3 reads CAWSGLPKNIQYF. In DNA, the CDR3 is TGTGCCTGGTCCGGACTACCCAAAAACATTCAGTACTTC.

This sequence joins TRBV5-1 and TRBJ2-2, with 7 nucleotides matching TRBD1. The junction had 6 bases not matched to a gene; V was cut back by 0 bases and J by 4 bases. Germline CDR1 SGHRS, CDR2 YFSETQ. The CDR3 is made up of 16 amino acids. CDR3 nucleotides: TGCGCCAGCAGCTTGGGAGGGGGCAAAAGCACCGGGGAGCTGTTTTTT. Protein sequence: CASSLGGGKSTGELFF.

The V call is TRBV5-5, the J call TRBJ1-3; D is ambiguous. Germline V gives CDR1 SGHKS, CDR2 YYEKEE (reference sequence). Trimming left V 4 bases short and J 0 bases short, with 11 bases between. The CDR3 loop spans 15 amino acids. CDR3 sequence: CASSLPPPSGNTIYF. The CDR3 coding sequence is TGTGCCAGCAGCCTACCCCCACCCTCTGGAAACACCATATATTTT.

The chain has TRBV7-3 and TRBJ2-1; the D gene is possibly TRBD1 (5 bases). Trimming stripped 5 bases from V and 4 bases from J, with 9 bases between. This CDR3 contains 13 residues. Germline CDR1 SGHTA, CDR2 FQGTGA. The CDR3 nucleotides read TGTGCCAGCAGCCCGGACATATACAATGAGCAGTTCTTC. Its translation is CASSPDIYNEQFF. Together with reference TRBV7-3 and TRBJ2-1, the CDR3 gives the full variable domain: GAGVSQTPSNKVTEKGKYVELRCDPISGHTALYWYRQSLGQGPEFLIYFQGTGAADDSGLPNDRFFAVRPEGSVSTLKIQRTERGDSAVYLCASSPDIYNEQFFGPGTRLTVL.

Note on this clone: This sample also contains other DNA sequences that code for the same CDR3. CDR3 region: CASSLAGSNQPQHF. The CDR3 DNA reads as TGCGCCAGCAGCTTGGCGGGAAGCAATCAGCCCCAGCATTTT. V gene TRBV5-1 combines with J gene TRBJ1-5; D not resolved. CDR3 length: 14 amino acids. Trimming shortened V by 0 bases and J by 1 base, and 5 bases separated the two germline ends. CDR1 SGHRS and CDR2 YFSETQ come from the germline V gene.

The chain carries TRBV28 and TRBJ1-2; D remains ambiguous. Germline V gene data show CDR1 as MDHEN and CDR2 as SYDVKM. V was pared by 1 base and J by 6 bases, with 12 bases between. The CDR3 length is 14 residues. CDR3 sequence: CASSLSGRPHGYTF. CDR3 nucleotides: TGTGCCAGCAGTTTATCGGGCAGACCGCATGGCTACACCTTC.

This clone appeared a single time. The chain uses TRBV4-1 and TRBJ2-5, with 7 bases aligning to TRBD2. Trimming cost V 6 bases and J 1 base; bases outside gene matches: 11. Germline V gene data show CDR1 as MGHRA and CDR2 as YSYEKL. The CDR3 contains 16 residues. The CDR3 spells CASSPTAGLTQETQYF. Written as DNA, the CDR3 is TGCGCCAGCAGTCCTACCGCGGGACTAACCCAAGAGACCCAGTACTTC.

CDR3 loop: CASSLVVTAPIGELFF. The CDR3 DNA reads as TGTGCCAGCAGCTTAGTGGTGACCGCCCCCATCGGGGAGCTGTTTTTT. V gene TRBV7-8 combines with J gene TRBJ2-2; D is undetermined. The CDR3 has 16 amino acids. Germline values: CDR1 SGHVS, CDR2 FQNEAQ. Trimming stripped 1 base from V and 7 bases from J, with 16 bases between.

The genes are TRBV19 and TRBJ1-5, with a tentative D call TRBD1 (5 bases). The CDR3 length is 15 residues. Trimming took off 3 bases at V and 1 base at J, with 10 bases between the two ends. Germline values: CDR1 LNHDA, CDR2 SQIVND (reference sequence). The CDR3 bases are TGTGCCAGTAGTATGGGGCAGATCAGCAATCAGCCCCAGCATTTT. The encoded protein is CASSMGQISNQPQHF.

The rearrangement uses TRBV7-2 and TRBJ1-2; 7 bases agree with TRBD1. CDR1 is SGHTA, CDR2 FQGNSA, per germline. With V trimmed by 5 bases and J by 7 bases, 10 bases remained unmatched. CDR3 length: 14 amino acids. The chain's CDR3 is CASSPQGDEGGYTF. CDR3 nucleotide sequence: TGTGCCAGCAGCCCGCAGGGGGATGAGGGTGGCTACACCTTC.

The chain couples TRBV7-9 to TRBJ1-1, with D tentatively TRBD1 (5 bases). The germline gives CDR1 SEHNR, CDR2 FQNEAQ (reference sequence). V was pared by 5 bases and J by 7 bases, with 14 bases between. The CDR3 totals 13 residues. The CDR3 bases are TGTGCCAGCAGCCTCTCCGGGACGATTGAAGCTTTCTTT. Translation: CASSLSGTIEAFF.

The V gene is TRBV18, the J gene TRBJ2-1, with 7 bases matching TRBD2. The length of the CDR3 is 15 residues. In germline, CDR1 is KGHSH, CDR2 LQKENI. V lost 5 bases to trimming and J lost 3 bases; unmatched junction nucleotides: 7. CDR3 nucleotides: TGTGCCAGCTCATCGGGGGGAGTAAACTACAATGAGCAGTTCTTC. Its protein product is CASSSGGVNYNEQFF.

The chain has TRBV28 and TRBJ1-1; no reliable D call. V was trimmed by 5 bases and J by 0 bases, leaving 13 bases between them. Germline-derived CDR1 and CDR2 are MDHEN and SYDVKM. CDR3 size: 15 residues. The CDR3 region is CASSPGVRVNTEAFF. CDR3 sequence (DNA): TGTGCCAGCAGTCCTGGGGTGAGGGTGAACACTGAAGCTTTCTTT.

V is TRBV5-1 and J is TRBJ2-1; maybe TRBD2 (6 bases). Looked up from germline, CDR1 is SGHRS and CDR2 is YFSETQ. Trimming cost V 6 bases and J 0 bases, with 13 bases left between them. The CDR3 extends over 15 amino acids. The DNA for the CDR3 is TGCGCCAGCACGCTGCGGGGAAACTCCTACAATGAGCAGTTCTTC. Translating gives CASTLRGNSYNEQFF. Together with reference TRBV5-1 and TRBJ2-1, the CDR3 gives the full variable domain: KAGVTQTPRYLIKTRGQQVTLSCSPISGHRSVSWYQQTPGQGLQFLFEYFSETQRNKGNFPGRFSGRQFSNSRSEMNVSTLELGDSALYLCASTLRGNSYNEQFFGPGTRLTVL.